Reported below is one TCR beta chain. Its antigen target is currently unknown. Base qualities were left out, and no much larger clone turns up one base away. This sample is drawn from a study of blood T cell repertoires in COVID-19 (dated by TCRdb to 2018 to 2021). The study in broad terms: The collaborator samples originated in the United States, Italy and Spain and spanned the acute and convalescent phases of COVID-19. The material from the prospective study consisted of cDNA or gDNA derived from T cells, B-cell-depleted T cells, or PBMCs. Deeply sampled blood TCRbeta repertoires from subjects exposed to, actively infected with, or recovered from COVID-19 were included in the dataset. The repertoires were made available in a free public database intended to serve as a resource for research on the immune response to SARS-CoV-2. The samples were drawn from the first 160 participants of the ongoing ImmuneRACE study and from over a thousand subjects provided by 6 global collaborators. Sample metadata almost always included a de-identified subject ID, COVID-19 status, age in years and sex. HLA class I and class II types, where available, came from metadata supplied by the sample provider rather than from assay-based typing.

What the authors observed across the whole study: Clinical and demographic metadata were provided uncurated, with the amount varying by source and participant.

The immunoSEQ Assay, a bias-controlled multiplex PCR, was used to amplify TCRbeta CDR3 regions from genomic DNA. The authors' analysis ran thus. The number of nucleated cells in each sample was estimated by amplification of reference gene primers within the assay. To quantify the absolute abundance of each unique TCRbeta CDR3 rearrangement, sequence reads were collapsed and filtered. For each sample, productive Simpson clonality was calculated as the square root of Simpson's diversity index over productive rearrangements. Drawn from immuneACCESS, this table holds only the in-frame rearrangements with V and J called that TCRdb kept. Clones are partly lost; checked studies trace under half to an unresolved V gene and leave the rest unexplained. D and trimming were read from the DNA, whereas the V and J calls and clone size are those reported in that table. The sample table holds over 60,000 clones, of which 85% to 90% were seen once. 9.5% to 13% of the sample is in the top ten clones.

Collaborating institutions collected whole blood in K2EDTA tubes following their own protocols. For TCRbeta analysis, collaborators shipped samples as frozen whole blood, isolated PBMCs, or DNA extracted from either of those sample types. The source of this sequence is a man in his 70s with active or convalescent COVID-19. The sequencing input was peripheral blood.

The CDR3 reads as follows: CASIETGVGNEQFF. The sequenced DNA: TGTGCCAGCATCGAGACAGGGGTCGGGAATGAGCAGTTCTTC. The chain links TRBV5-6 with TRBJ2-1, with TRBD1 matching 8 junction bases. V is trimmed back by 6 bases and J by 7 bases, and the junction contains 9 bases that no gene match accounts for. Based on the germline V gene, the CDR1 and CDR2 sequences are SGHDT and YYEEEE. From its cysteine to its phenylalanine, the CDR3 spans 14 amino acids. The CDR3 DNA has 42 bases and is translated from base 1.